The 28 T cell receptor beta chains in this list originate from one sample, sequenced in a study of technical replicates of blood from a handful of donors. Only in-frame clones appear in the TCRdb table, and some are missing; sequencing was by immunoSEQ multiplex PCR. The sample includes about 97,000 clones, 96% of them seen just once. The sequencing input was T cells isolated from PBMCs. These receptors originate from a human donor in good health.

Only one count was recorded for this clone. The chain carries TRBV27 and TRBJ2-3, with D maybe TRBD2 (6 bases). This CDR3 contains 15 residues. Germline values: CDR1 MNHEY, CDR2 SMNVEV (reference sequence). Trimming stripped 10 bases from V and 4 bases from J, with 21 bases between. The CDR3: CAKVFSAGWADTQYF. The CDR3 bases are TGTGCCAAAGTATTTTCAGCGGGTTGGGCAGATACGCAGTATTTT.

J is TRBJ2-7 and V is TRBV5-6; D is possibly TRBD1 (5 bases). Germline V lookup: CDR1 SGHDT, CDR2 YYEEEE. CDR3 length: 14 residues. With 2 bases removed from V and 3 bases from J, the gap between germline ends came to 12 bases. The CDR3 DNA reads as TGTGCCAGCAGCTTTTCAGGACAAAGCTACGAGCAGTACTTC. It translates to CASSFSGQSYEQYF.

V and J are TRBV7-2 and TRBJ1-2; a weak D match, TRBD1 (6 bases). V gave up 5 bases and J gave up 1 base, with 11 bases separating them. Per the germline V gene, CDR1 is SGHTA and CDR2 is FQGNSA. The CDR3 is made up of 14 amino acids. CDR3: CASSQLQGNYGYTF. The DNA of the CDR3 is TGTGCCAGCAGCCAACTACAGGGTAACTATGGCTACACCTTC.

This chain uses TRBV6-6 with TRBJ1-1, with 8 bases fitting TRBD1. With V trimmed by 6 bases and J by 5 bases, 11 bases remained unmatched. CDR1 is MNHNY and CDR2 is SVGAGI in the germline V gene (reference sequence). The CDR3 is 15 amino acids. CDR3 DNA sequence: TGTGCCAGCAGAGATCAGGGGGCTCGGCGTACTGAAGCTTTCTTT. Translation: CASRDQGARRTEAFF.

This chain links TRBV11-2 with TRBJ2-3; D remains unclear. V gave up 5 bases and J gave up 2 bases, with 14 bases separating them. The CDR3 runs to 15 residues. Germline CDR1 reads SGHAT; CDR2 reads FQNNGV. For the CDR3, the DNA is TGTGCCAGCAGCCTACCCGATAAGTCCACAGATACGCAGTATTTT. It translates to CASSLPDKSTDTQYF.

The chain combines TRBV11-3 with TRBJ2-5; TRBD2 matches 8 bases. The CDR3 contains 15 residues. The germline V gene has CDR1 SGHNT and CDR2 YENEEA. J lost 5 bases, V lost 5 bases, and 10 bases had no gene match. CDR3 coding DNA: TGTGCCAGCAGCGTTACGGGAGGGCCCTCGGAGACCCAGTACTTC. Its protein is CASSVTGGPSETQYF.

This chain connects TRBV4-1 to TRBJ2-7, with 9 positions matching TRBD1. After removal of 0 bases from V and 4 bases from J, the junction contained 10 bases not matched to a gene. CDR3 length equals 17 residues. From germline, CDR1 is MGHRA and CDR2 YSYEKL. CDR3 residues: CASSQERRGQGLYEQYF. CDR3 coding DNA: TGCGCCAGCAGCCAAGAGAGAAGGGGACAGGGATTATACGAGCAGTACTTC.

The CDR3 nucleotides are TGTGCCAGCAGTTCCCCTCCTAGCGGAGCTAAAGAGACCCAGTACTTC. Protein sequence: CASSSPPSGAKETQYF. This sequence joins TRBV27 and TRBJ2-5, with 7 nucleotides matching TRBD2. There are 16 residues in the CDR3. Germline V CDR1 and CDR2: MNHEY, SMNVEV (reference sequence). V shed 4 bases and J 3 bases; nucleotides not matched to a gene: 11.

A note on this clone: The junction differs from germline at one of its ends, possibly a read error. The chain combines TRBV7-7 with TRBJ1-1; unclear D gene. Per the germline V gene, CDR1 is SSHAT and CDR2 is FNYEAQ (reference sequence). This CDR3 contains 18 residues. The CDR3 reads CASSFRPPPWQLNTEAFF. The CDR3 DNA sequence: TGTGCTAGCAGCTTTCGCCCCCCTCCCTGGCAGTTGAACACTGAAGCTTTCTTT.

The genes are TRBV5-1 and TRBJ2-7, with 8 bases aligning to TRBD1. The V and J ends lost 5 bases and 3 bases, in that order; junction bases with no gene match: 10. Germline V CDR1 and CDR2: SGHRS, YFSETQ. The CDR3 is 15 amino acids. CDR3 sequence: CASRTPARGHYEQYF. In nucleotides, the CDR3 is TGCGCCAGCAGAACCCCTGCCAGGGGGCACTACGAGCAGTACTTC.

The chain joins TRBV28 to TRBJ2-2; TRBD2 aligns across 9 bases. The CDR3 totals 14 residues. The germline gives CDR1 MDHEN, CDR2 SYDVKM. With V trimmed by 8 bases and J by 6 bases, 7 bases remained unmatched. DNA of the CDR3: TGTGCCAGCTGGGCGGGGGGGGTCGCCGGGGAGCTGTTTTTT. The encoded protein is CASWAGGVAGELFF. Drawing the rest from reference TRBV28 and TRBJ2-2, the complete variable domain is DVKVTQSSRYLVKRTGEKVFLECVQDMDHENMFWYRQDPGLGLRLIYFSYDVKMKEKGDIPEGYSVSREKKERFSLILESASTNQTSMYLCASWAGGVAGELFFGEGSRLTVL.

The V and J genes are TRBV7-8 and TRBJ1-5, with TRBD1 matching 10 bases. Germline trimming cut 5 bases from V and 11 bases from J; bases unmatched to any gene: 24. Germline V gene data show CDR1 as SGHVS and CDR2 as FQNEAQ. The CDR3 totals 19 residues. CDR3: CASSPTQHLIWDRGRAQHF. Here the CDR3 DNA reads TGTGCCAGCAGCCCAACGCAGCACCTGATCTGGGACAGGGGAAGGGCCCAGCATTTT.

The V call is TRBV7-8, the J call TRBJ1-5, with 8 bases lining up with TRBD1. V was pared by 3 bases and J by 8 bases, with 3 bases of the junction left unmatched. Per the germline V gene, CDR1 is SGHVS and CDR2 is FQNEAQ. The CDR3 covers 13 residues. The CDR3 region is CASSFATGEPQHF. CDR3 bases: TGTGCCAGCAGCTTCGCGACAGGGGAGCCCCAGCATTTT.

The chain links TRBV4-1 to TRBJ2-7; TRBD2 matches at 10 bases. The length of the CDR3 is 15 residues. Germline CDR1 is MGHRA and CDR2 is YSYEKL. The V gene end was trimmed by 5 bases and the J gene end by 4 bases; junction bases not matched to a gene: 8. The CDR3 sequence is CASSFRTSGRYEQYF. The CDR3 DNA reads TGCGCCAGCAGCTTCAGGACTAGCGGACGTTACGAGCAGTACTTC.

V is TRBV4-1 and J is TRBJ1-5; D remains ambiguous. Germline CDR1 MGHRA, CDR2 YSYEKL. Trimming cost V 0 bases and J 5 bases, with 14 bases left between them. This CDR3 is 16 amino acids long. The CDR3: CASSQDAGPSHQPQHF. The CDR3 nucleotides are TGCGCCAGCAGCCAAGATGCAGGTCCAAGCCATCAGCCCCAGCATTTT.

The V gene is TRBV11-2, the J gene TRBJ1-5; the D is unclear. V was pared by 4 bases and J by 3 bases, with 10 bases between. The CDR3 covers 14 residues. Germline CDR1 SGHAT, CDR2 FQNNGV. CDR3 nucleotide sequence: TGTGCCAGCAGCTATCCGGGGAACAATCAGCCCCAGCATTTT. Its translation: CASSYPGNNQPQHF.

This chain links TRBV28 with TRBJ2-7; D remains ambiguous. The CDR3 sequence is 11 residues long. CDR1 is MDHEN, CDR2 SYDVKM, per germline. The V end was cut by 6 bases, the J end by 3 bases, with 6 bases between. This CDR3 is CASRGLYEQYF. The CDR3 nucleotides read TGTGCCAGCAGGGGCCTCTACGAGCAGTACTTC.

CDR3 amino acids: CASSLAGRPAAMNTEAFF. CDR3 nucleotides: TGTGCCAGCAGCTTAGCTGGGCGTCCGGCAGCTATGAACACTGAAGCTTTCTTT. The gene calls are TRBV11-3 and TRBJ1-1, with no clear D. Trimming cost V 1 base and J 0 bases, with 18 bases left between them. Germline V gives CDR1 SGHNT, CDR2 YENEEA. The CDR3 is made up of 18 amino acids.

Here the CDR3 reads CASSEGLLFYEQFF. The CDR3, as DNA: TGTGCCAGCAGTGAAGGTCTACTATTTTATGAGCAGTTCTTC. The V call is TRBV2, the J call TRBJ2-1; D ambiguous. The germline gives CDR1 SNHLY, CDR2 FYNNEI. The CDR3 totals 14 residues. V gave up 1 base and J gave up 8 bases, with 12 bases separating them. The full variable domain, with the rest looked up from reference TRBV2 and TRBJ2-1, is EPEVTQTPSHQVTQMGQEVILRCVPISNHLYFYWYRQILGQKVEFLVSFYNNEISEKSEIFDDQFSVERPDGSNFTLKIRSTKLEDSAMYFCASSEGLLFYEQFFGPGTRLTVL.

This chain uses TRBV18 with TRBJ2-1; D unclear. In germline, CDR1 is KGHSH, CDR2 LQKENI. This CDR3 region has 12 residues. V lost 3 bases to trimming and J lost 3 bases, with 3 bases between them. This chain's CDR3 is CASSPSYNEQFF. The CDR3 region has the DNA TGTGCCAGCTCACCTAGCTACAATGAGCAGTTCTTC.

The rearrangement uses TRBV4-1 and TRBJ2-3; D is perhaps TRBD1 (5 bases). Germline loops: CDR1 MGHRA, CDR2 YSYEKL. This CDR3 contains 14 residues. The germline V and J ends were trimmed by 6 bases and 1 base, with 11 bases remaining between them. The CDR3 sequence is CASSRRVGTDTQYF. The CDR3 DNA sequence: TGCGCCAGCAGTCGCAGGGTGGGCACAGATACGCAGTATTTT.

V is TRBV30 and J is TRBJ2-5; 8 bases are shared with TRBD2. The CDR3 is 16 residues long. The germline CDR1 and CDR2 sequences are GTSNPN and SVGIG (reference sequence). V trimming: 3 bases; J trimming: 2 bases; junction bases outside the gene matches: 11. CDR3 coding DNA: TGTGCCTGGAGCCCTGGCGCGGGGGGTAGGCAAGAGACCCAGTACTTC. Translating it yields CAWSPGAGGRQETQYF.

This chain joins TRBV18 and TRBJ1-2; TRBD1 aligns across 7 bases. V shed 1 base and J 3 bases; nucleotides not matched to a gene: 14. CDR1 and CDR2 from the germline V gene are KGHSH and LQKENI. CDR3 length equals 18 residues. CDR3 coding DNA: TGTGCCAGCTCACCACAAAATCCGGGACAGACTCCCTACTATGGCTACACCTTC. This codes for CASSPQNPGQTPYYGYTF.

The chain carries TRBV2 and TRBJ2-1; 14 nucleotides agree with TRBD2. Trimming took 9 bases from V and 4 from J; bases not matched to a gene: 11. Germline CDR1 is SNHLY and CDR2 is FYNNEI. This CDR3 has 17 amino acids. The CDR3, as DNA: TGTGCCAGTCTCGGACTAGCGGGAGGACGGCTTTACAATGAGCAGTTCTTC. Amino acids: CASLGLAGGRLYNEQFF.

The rearrangement uses TRBV7-8 and TRBJ2-1; 9 bases match TRBD2. The J segment lost 6 bases and the V segment lost 5 bases, leaving 14 bases of the junction unmatched. Germline V lookup: CDR1 SGHVS, CDR2 FQNEAQ. The length of the CDR3 is 17 residues. As DNA, the CDR3 is TGTGCCAGCAGCCTAAGGACTCTGGCGGGAGGGCTCAATGAGCAGTTCTTC. This codes for CASSLRTLAGGLNEQFF.

The genes are TRBV11-2 and TRBJ2-5; 9 bases agree with TRBD2. CDR1 and CDR2 from the germline V gene are SGHAT and FQNNGV. This CDR3 has 13 amino acids. Losses at the gene ends were 3 bases for V and 4 bases for J; bases not matched to a gene: 0. CDR3 coding DNA: TGTGCCAGCAGCTTTAGCGGGGGAGAGACCCAGTACTTC. This codes for CASSFSGGETQYF.

This clone showed up just once. At one end the junction does not follow the germline gene, possibly because of a read error. The V call is TRBV7-7, the J call TRBJ2-1; TRBD1 matches 9 bases. The germline V gene encodes CDR1 SSHAT and CDR2 FNYEAQ (reference sequence). The CDR3 extends over 18 amino acids. The DNA for the CDR3 is TGTGCTAGCAGCCCCTTCTTGGGGACAGGGATTTCCTACAATGAGCAGTTCTTC. It codes for CASSPFLGTGISYNEQFF.

The chain has TRBV5-4 and TRBJ2-1, with a possible D match to TRBD2 (5 bases). Trimming cost V 4 bases and J 1 base, with 12 bases left between them. There are 15 residues in the CDR3. Germline values: CDR1 SGHNT, CDR2 YYREEE (reference sequence). CDR3 coding DNA: TGTGCCAGCAGCCGCGATTGGGAGTCCTACAATGAGCAGTTCTTC. Protein: CASSRDWESYNEQFF.